One and the same sample provided the 11 T cell receptor beta chains below, sequenced in a study of blood T cell repertoires in COVID-19. Measured with immunoSEQ multiplex PCR; TCRdb has only the in-frame clones, and not every one. Of a few hundred thousand clones in the sample, around 87% were seen once. The sample consisted of PBMCs or T cells enriched from blood (not recorded which). These receptors came from a man in his forties or fifties in a cohort exposed to, infected with or recovered from COVID-19 (not recorded which).

The V gene is TRBV24-1, the J gene TRBJ2-3; 8 bases agree with TRBD2. The CDR3 has 14 amino acids. V lost 5 bases to trimming and J lost 5 bases; unmatched junction nucleotides: 5. Germline V gene data show CDR1 as KGHDR and CDR2 as SFDVKD. This CDR3 reads CATSAAGEGDTQYF. The CDR3 coding sequence is TGTGCCACCAGTGCAGCGGGAGAAGGAGATACGCAGTATTTT.

CDR3 coding DNA: TGTGCCAGCAGTTTAAAAACTAGCTACGAGCAGTACTTC. It is translated as CASSLKTSYEQYF. The V gene is TRBV27, the J gene TRBJ2-7, with D perhaps matching TRBD2 (5 bases). Between the trimmed V and J ends, which lost 2 bases and 3 bases, there was a span of 8 bases. The CDR3 has 13 amino acids. The germline CDR1 and CDR2 sequences are MNHEY and SMNVEV (reference sequence).

This sequence joins TRBV30 and TRBJ1-2, with D unresolved. This CDR3 is 11 amino acids long. Trimming removed 4 bases at V and 4 bases at J, with 7 bases between. The germline CDR1 and CDR2 sequences are GTSNPN and SVGIG (reference sequence). CDR3: CAWTFGYGYTF. The CDR3 DNA reads as TGTGCCTGGACTTTCGGCTATGGCTACACCTTC.

J is TRBJ2-7 and V is TRBV18; tentative D call: TRBD1 (5 bases). The germline V and J ends were trimmed by 2 bases and 3 bases, with 14 bases remaining between them. This CDR3 has 15 residues. Germline V lookup: CDR1 KGHSH, CDR2 LQKENI. CDR3 bases: TGTGCCAGCTCACCAAGGACATACCCCTACTACGAGCAGTACTTC. It translates to CASSPRTYPYYEQYF.

The chain combines TRBV28 with TRBJ2-1, with TRBD2 matching over 10 bases. The CDR3 spans 13 residues. The germline CDR1 and CDR2 sequences are MDHEN and SYDVKM. The V segment lost 10 bases and the J segment 8 bases; nucleotides outside the gene matches: 8. This CDR3 reads CATQSGRAHEQFF. The CDR3 bases are TGTGCCACCCAAAGCGGGAGGGCCCATGAGCAGTTCTTC.

The rearrangement uses TRBV29-1 and TRBJ2-7; 7 nucleotides match TRBD2. This CDR3 region has 13 residues. Per the germline V gene, CDR1 is SQVTM and CDR2 is ANQGSEA. Trimming cost V 6 bases and J 2 bases; bases outside gene matches: 7. The CDR3 DNA reads TGCAGCGTCACCAGCGGGGTCACCTACGAGCAGTACTTC. It translates to CSVTSGVTYEQYF.

The CDR3 region has the DNA TGTGCCAGTAGGGACAGGGTGGACAATGAGCAGTTCTTC. This sequence encodes CASRDRVDNEQFF. V gene TRBV19 combines with J gene TRBJ2-1, with 8 bases fitting TRBD1. The CDR3 sequence is 13 residues long. The ends lost 6 bases at V and 5 bases at J; junction bases unmatched: 3. Germline loops: CDR1 LNHDA, CDR2 SQIVND (reference sequence).

The chain carries TRBV7-9 and TRBJ2-5; 10 positions agree with TRBD1. Germline CDR1 reads SEHNR; CDR2 reads FQNEAQ (reference sequence). The CDR3 loop spans 17 amino acids. The V gene end was trimmed by 3 bases and the J gene end by 7 bases; junction bases not matched to a gene: 14. As DNA, the CDR3 is TGTGCCAGCAGCTTTAATTGGCCGGGACAGGGGATAGCGACCCAGTACTTC. It encodes CASSFNWPGQGIATQYF.

The rearrangement joins TRBV19 to TRBJ1-6; TRBD1 agrees at 8 bases. Germline V gene lookup returns CDR1 LNHDA and CDR2 SQIVND (reference sequence). The ends lost 3 bases at V and 8 bases at J; junction bases unmatched: 3. The CDR3 extends over 14 amino acids. CDR3 sequence (DNA): TGTGCCAGTAGTATTACAGGGGGATATTCACCCCTCCACTTT. Translated: CASSITGGYSPLHF.

The chain joins TRBV25-1 to TRBJ1-6; TRBD1 matches at 8 bases. Germline assignment: CDR1 MGHDK and CDR2 SYGVNS. CDR3 length: 13 residues. J lost 9 bases, V lost 6 bases, and 4 bases had no gene match. CDR3 in amino acids: CASRGQGGSPLHF. DNA of the CDR3: TGTGCCAGCAGAGGACAGGGAGGTTCACCCCTCCACTTT.

This clone was observed once. The DNA of the CDR3 is TGCGCCAGCAGCCAAGATTCAGGGGGTTCCCCTTCCTACGAGCAGTACTTC. This codes for CASSQDSGGSPSYEQYF. The chain couples TRBV4-1 to TRBJ2-7, with 7 bases aligning to TRBD1. V dropped 0 bases and J dropped 1; count of bases not matched to a gene: 9. CDR1 MGHRA and CDR2 YSYEKL come from the germline V gene. The CDR3 totals 17 residues.